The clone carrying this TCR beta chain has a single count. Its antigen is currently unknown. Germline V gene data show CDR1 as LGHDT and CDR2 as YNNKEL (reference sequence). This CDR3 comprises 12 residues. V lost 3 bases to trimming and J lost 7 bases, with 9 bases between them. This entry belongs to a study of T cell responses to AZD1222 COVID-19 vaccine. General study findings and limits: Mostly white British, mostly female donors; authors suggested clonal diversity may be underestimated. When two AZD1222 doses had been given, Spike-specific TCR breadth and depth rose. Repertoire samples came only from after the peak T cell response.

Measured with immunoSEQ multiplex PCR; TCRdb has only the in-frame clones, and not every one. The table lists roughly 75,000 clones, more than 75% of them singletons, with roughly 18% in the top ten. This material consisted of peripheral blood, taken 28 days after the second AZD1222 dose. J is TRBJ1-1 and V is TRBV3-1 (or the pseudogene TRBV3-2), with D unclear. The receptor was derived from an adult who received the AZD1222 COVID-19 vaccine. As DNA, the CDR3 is TGTGCCAGCAGCCATCGCCCCGGTGAAGCTTTCTTT. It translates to CASSHRPGEAFF.